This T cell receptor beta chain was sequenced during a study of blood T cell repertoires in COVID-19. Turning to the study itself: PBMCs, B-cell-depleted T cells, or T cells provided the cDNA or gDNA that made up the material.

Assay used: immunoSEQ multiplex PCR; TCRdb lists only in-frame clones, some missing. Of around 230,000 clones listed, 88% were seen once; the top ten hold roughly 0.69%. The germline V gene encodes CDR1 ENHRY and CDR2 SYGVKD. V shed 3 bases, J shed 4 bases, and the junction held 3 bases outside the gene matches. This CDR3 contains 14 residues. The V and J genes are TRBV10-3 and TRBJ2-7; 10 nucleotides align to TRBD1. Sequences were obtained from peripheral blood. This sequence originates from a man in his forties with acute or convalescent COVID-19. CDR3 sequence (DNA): TGTGCCATCAGTGAAGGGACAGGGGTGTACGAGCAGTACTTC. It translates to CAISEGTGVYEQYF.